This is a list of T cell receptor beta chains from one sample in a study of regulatory T cells in long-lasting Graves disease. Using its own MiXCR run on the multiplex PCR reads, TCRdb lists one record per CDR3 protein. Of some 300,000 distinct CDR3 sequences in the sample, 20% to 25% were seen once. Material: peripheral blood mononuclear cells (PBMCs), obtained when the disease was refractory, from a patient treated with antithyroid drugs. These TCRs come from a female donor with Graves disease. The CDR3 runs from the conserved cysteine through the conserved F or W. A D gene is named only where the DNA matches it firmly. A row's size may be missing; if present it is once, few, many or a size class.

many,.,TRBJ2-7,11,TRBV18,CASRSAGEQYF,TGTGCCAGCCGATCGGCGGGTGAGCAGTACTTC
.,.,TRBJ2-7,13,TRBV18,CASSLQERDEQYF,TGTGCCAGCTCACTACAGGAAAGGGACGAGCAGTACTTC
.,TRBD1,TRBJ1-1,12,TRBV30,CAWARGQVEAFF,TGTGCCTGGGCGCGGGGACAGGTTGAAGCTTTCTTT
few,.,TRBJ2-7,17,TRBV20-1,CSARDLFNPGAAYEQYF,TGCAGTGCTAGAGATCTATTTAACCCGGGAGCAGCCTACGAGCAGTACTTC
many,.,TRBJ2-1,14,TRBV11-3,CASSRRGRRNEQFF,TGTGCCAGCAGCCGCCGGGGGAGAAGGAATGAGCAGTTCTTC
few,TRBD1,TRBJ1-5,16,TRBV10-3,CATGGTDDYSNQPQHF,TGTGCCACGGGGGGGACAGACGATTATAGCAATCAGCCCCAGCATTTT
many,.,TRBJ1-2,15,TRBV6-1,CASSEVRQFSYGYTF,TGTGCCAGCAGTGAAGTCCGCCAGTTCAGCTATGGCTACACCTTC
few,.,TRBJ1-5,15,TRBV6-1,CASSPQGPSNQPQHF,TGTGCCAGCAGTCCTCAGGGCCCAAGCAATCAGCCCCAGCATTTT
many,.,TRBJ2-5,11,TRBV6-2/TRBV6-3,CSRDDQETQYF,TGTTCACGGGACGACCAAGAGACCCAGTACTTC
many,TRBD2,TRBJ2-3,16,TRBV6-2/TRBV6-3,CASSPTSGSLGDTQYF,TGTGCCAGCAGTCCGACTAGCGGGAGTCTGGGAGATACGCAGTATTTT
many,TRBD1,TRBJ2-5,13,TRBV28,CASRTGQGKTQYF,TGTGCCAGCAGAACGGGACAGGGGAAGACCCAGTACTTC
.,.,TRBJ2-7,11,TRBV10-2,CASSDHYEQYF,TGCGCCAGCAGTGACCACTACGAGCAGTACTTC
many,.,TRBJ2-2,16,TRBV11-1,CASTQWTASNTGELFF,TGTGCCAGCACCCAATGGACAGCGTCGAACACCGGGGAGCTGTTTTTT
few,.,TRBJ1-1,13,TRBV28,CASSLHGSTEAFF,TGTGCCAGCAGTTTACACGGGAGCACTGAAGCTTTCTTT
many,TRBD1,TRBJ1-2,14,TRBV12-3/TRBV12-4,CASSLSDRDHGYTF,TGTGCCAGCAGTCTCTCGGACAGGGACCATGGCTACACCTTC
few,TRBD2,TRBJ2-7,16,TRBV10-3,CAISERLADSSYEQYF,TGTGCCATCAGTGAGAGGCTAGCGGATAGCTCCTACGAGCAGTACTTC
.,TRBD1,TRBJ2-7,13,TRBV7-9,CASSPTTGSEQYF,TGTGCCAGCAGCCCCACGACAGGGAGCGAGCAGTACTTC
.,.,TRBJ2-1,13,TRBV27,CASSSPRESEQFF,TGTGCCAGCAGTTCCCCCAGGGAGTCTGAGCAGTTCTTC
many,TRBD1,TRBJ1-2,14,TRBV19,CASSPTGIRHGYTF,TGTGCCAGTAGTCCGACAGGGATCCGGCATGGCTACACCTTC
many,TRBD1,TRBJ2-7,17,TRBV2,CASSEVVSGTGRGEQYF,TGTGCCAGCAGTGAAGTCGTAAGCGGGACAGGGCGAGGCGAGCAGTACTTC
.,TRBD2,TRBJ2-7,11,TRBV29-1,CSVFGGVEQYF,TGCAGCGTCTTTGGGGGGGTCGAGCAGTACTTC
many,TRBD2,TRBJ2-5,15,TRBV12-3/TRBV12-4,CASSTPGGRWETQYF,TGTGCCAGCAGTACCCCTGGCGGGAGGTGGGAGACCCAGTACTTC
.,.,TRBJ2-7,13,TRBV19,CASSRLGETEQYF,TGTGCCAGTAGCCGTCTCGGGGAGACCGAGCAGTACTTC
.,.,TRBJ2-3,15,TRBV6-1,CASSLNSGLTDTQYF,TGTGCCAGCAGTCTAAACTCGGGTCTCACAGATACGCAGTATTTT
many,.,TRBJ1-2,15,TRBV27,CASRPAGVPDYGYTF,TGTGCCAGCAGACCGGCAGGGGTTCCCGACTATGGCTACACCTTC
.,.,TRBJ2-2,14,TRBV10-1,CASSESGDSGELFF,TGCGCCAGCAGTGAGTCGGGGGATTCCGGGGAGCTGTTTTTT
few,.,TRBJ1-2,13,TRBV3-1,CASSQLGTGGYTF,TGTGCCAGCAGCCAACTAGGGACGGGGGGCTACACCTTC
few,TRBD1,TRBJ2-7,15,TRBV10-2,CASSELGTGDYEQYF,TGCGCCAGCAGTGAGTTGGGGACAGGGGACTACGAGCAGTACTTC
few,TRBD1,TRBJ2-7,14,TRBV29-1,CSVDTGTDDYEQYF,TGCAGCGTTGATACCGGGACAGACGATTACGAGCAGTACTTC
many,.,TRBJ1-1,13,TRBV7-9,CASTEAPNTEAFF,TGTGCCAGCACCGAAGCACCGAACACTGAAGCTTTCTTT
.,.,TRBJ2-1,13,TRBV11-2,CASSLGGLLEQFF,TGTGCCAGCAGCTTAGGTGGTTTGCTGGAGCAGTTCTTC
.,TRBD1,TRBJ2-7,15,TRBV27,CASSLETGGGYEQYF,TGTGCCAGCAGCCTAGAGACAGGGGGGGGTTACGAGCAGTACTTC
few,TRBD1,TRBJ1-6,19,TRBV6-7,CASSSPGQGPSSYNSPLHF,TGTGCCAGCAGTTCACCGGGACAGGGACCGAGCTCCTATAATTCACCCCTCCACTTT
many,.,TRBJ2-6,20,TRBV28,CASSFLSLGTAKSGANVLTF,TGTGCCAGCAGTTTCCTTTCTCTCGGGACCGCGAAGTCTGGGGCCAACGTCCTGACTTTC
few,TRBD1,TRBJ1-1,16,TRBV10-1,CASSEGQGAMNTEAFF,TGCGCCAGCAGTGAAGGACAGGGAGCTATGAACACTGAAGCTTTCTTT
.,.,TRBJ2-2,16,TRBV30,CAWRRLLSEATGELFF,TGTGCCTGGAGAAGACTTCTTTCCGAGGCCACCGGGGAGCTGTTTTTT
many,.,TRBJ1-1,14,TRBV28,CASTWGRTNTEAFF,TGTGCCAGCACCTGGGGACGGACGAACACTGAAGCTTTCTTT
many,.,TRBJ2-2,15,TRBV7-2,CASSTIASNTGELFF,TGTGCCAGCAGCACGATAGCCTCGAACACCGGGGAGCTGTTTTTT
few,.,TRBJ1-6,18,TRBV6-5,CASSYPWTASSYNSPLHF,TGTGCCAGCAGTTACCCCTGGACGGCGAGCTCCTATAATTCACCCCTCCACTTT
.,TRBD2,TRBJ2-5,15,TRBV3-1,CASRFLASGTETLYF,TGTGCCAGCAGGTTCCTGGCTAGCGGAACAGAGACCCTGTACTTC
.,.,TRBJ1-1,14,TRBV20-1,CSARGGALNTEAFF,TGCAGTGCTAGAGGCGGGGCGTTGAACACTGAAGCTTTCTTT
.,TRBD1,TRBJ2-7,15,TRBV19,CASCSSGTGLDEQYF,TGTGCCAGTTGCTCCTCCGGGACAGGACTCGACGAGCAGTACTTC
few,.,TRBJ1-2,17,TRBV5-1,CASSSSMRSTADYGYTF,TGCGCCAGCAGCTCCTCAATGAGATCGACAGCGGACTATGGCTACACCTTC
.,TRBD1,TRBJ1-2,15,TRBV4-3,CASSQSTGERSGYTF,TGCGCCAGCAGCCAATCGACAGGGGAACGCAGTGGCTACACCTTC